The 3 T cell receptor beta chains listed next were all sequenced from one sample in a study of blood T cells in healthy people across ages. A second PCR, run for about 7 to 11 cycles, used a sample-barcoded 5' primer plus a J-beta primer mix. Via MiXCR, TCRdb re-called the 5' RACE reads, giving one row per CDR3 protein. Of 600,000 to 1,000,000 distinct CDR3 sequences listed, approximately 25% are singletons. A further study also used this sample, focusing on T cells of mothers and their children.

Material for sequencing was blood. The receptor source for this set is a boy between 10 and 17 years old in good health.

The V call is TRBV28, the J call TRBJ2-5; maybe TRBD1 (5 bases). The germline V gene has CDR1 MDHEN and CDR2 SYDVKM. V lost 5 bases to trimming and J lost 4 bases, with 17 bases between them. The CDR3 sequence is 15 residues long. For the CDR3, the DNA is TGTGCCAGCAGTCCCCGTGCAGGGTCAAGAGAGACCCAGTACTTC. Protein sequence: CASSPRAGSRETQYF.

CDR3 coding DNA: TGCGCCAGCAGCCAAGACCAGGGTTTCTACGAGCAGTACTTC. Its translation: CASSQDQGFYEQYF. The rearrangement uses TRBV4-3 and TRBJ2-7; TRBD1 might be the D (5 bases). The germline V gene has CDR1 LGHNA and CDR2 YSLEER. This CDR3 spans 14 amino acids. Trimming stripped 0 bases from V and 3 bases from J, with 9 bases between.

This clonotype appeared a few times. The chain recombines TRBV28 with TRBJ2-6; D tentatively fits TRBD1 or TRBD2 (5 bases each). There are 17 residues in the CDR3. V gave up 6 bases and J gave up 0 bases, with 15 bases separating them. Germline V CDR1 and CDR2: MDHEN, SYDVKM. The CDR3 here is CASRNGGDYSGANVLTF. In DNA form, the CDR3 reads TGTGCCAGCAGAAATGGGGGAGACTACTCTGGGGCCAACGTCCTGACTTTC.